These 31 T cell receptor beta chains originate from one sample sequenced in a study of T cell changes during pregnancy in multiple sclerosis. Profiling relied on immunoSEQ multiplex PCR, and the TCRdb table lists in-frame clones only, not all of them. The sample contains 57,000 or so clones, roughly 93% of which appear only once. The sequenced sample was peripheral blood, obtained in the second trimester of pregnancy. Receptor source: a female donor with multiple sclerosis, enrolled in a pregnancy study.

The CDR3 loop reads CASSIRGATEAFF. The CDR3 DNA follows: TGTGCCAGTAGTATACGTGGGGCGACTGAAGCTTTCTTT. V and J are TRBV19 and TRBJ1-1; tentative D call: TRBD1 (5 bases). Trimming removed 2 bases from V and 5 bases from J, with 9 bases in between. Germline lookup yields CDR1 LNHDA and CDR2 SQIVND (reference sequence). There are 13 residues in the CDR3.

The V and J genes are TRBV19 and TRBJ2-1; 8 bases agree with TRBD2. CDR3 length: 17 amino acids. CDR1 is LNHDA and CDR2 is SQIVND in the germline V gene (reference sequence). With 1 base clipped from V and 7 bases from J, the junction kept 12 bases outside the gene matches. In DNA form, the CDR3 reads TGTGCCAGTAGTATAGCGGGAGGGGGGGGCACGGGTAATGAGCAGTTCTTC. Residues: CASSIAGGGGTGNEQFF.

The chain recombines TRBV30 with TRBJ1-2, with D perhaps matching TRBD1 (6 bases). Germline V lookup: CDR1 GTSNPN, CDR2 SVGIG (reference sequence). There are 12 residues in the CDR3. Trimming took 0 bases from V and 5 from J, leaving 7 bases between them. Here the CDR3 reads CAWSVGGYGYTF. CDR3 nucleotides: TGTGCCTGGAGTGTAGGGGGATATGGCTACACCTTC.

In its sample, this clone was seen a few times. This rearrangement joins TRBV28 to TRBJ1-1; 9 nucleotides match TRBD1. The CDR3 is 14 amino acids. J gave up 6 bases and V 6 bases, and 8 bases lay outside the gene matches. CDR1 is MDHEN, CDR2 SYDVKM, per germline. The DNA for the CDR3 is TGTGCCAGCAGCTTGGCCGGGACAGGGTCTGAAGCTTTCTTT. Translated, it gives CASSLAGTGSEAFF.

The gene calls are TRBV13 and TRBJ2-1; 7 positions agree with TRBD2. Per germline, CDR1 PRHDT and CDR2 FYEKMQ (reference sequence). The junction had 6 bases not matched to a gene; V was cut back by 4 bases and J by 0 bases. The CDR3 sequence is 16 residues long. The CDR3 DNA follows: TGTGCCAGCAGCTCGTTCGGGACTATCTCCTACAATGAGCAGTTCTTC. Its translation is CASSSFGTISYNEQFF.

V and J are TRBV5-1 and TRBJ1-1; D is unresolved. The CDR3 has 15 residues. In germline, CDR1 is SGHRS, CDR2 YFSETQ. V lost 3 bases, J lost 1 base, and 13 bases lay in between. This CDR3 reads CASSWARPQNTEAFF. The CDR3 nucleotides read TGCGCCAGCAGCTGGGCTCGACCCCAGAACACTGAAGCTTTCTTT. Full variable domain (missing parts from reference TRBV5-1 and TRBJ1-1): KAGVTQTPRYLIKTRGQQVTLSCSPISGHRSVSWYQQTPGQGLQFLFEYFSETQRNKGNFPGRFSGRQFSNSRSEMNVSTLELGDSALYLCASSWARPQNTEAFFGQGTRLTVV.

This clone is a singleton in its sample. The V gene is TRBV6-1, the J gene TRBJ2-1; unclear D gene. In germline, CDR1 is MNHNS, CDR2 SASEGT. V lost 4 bases to trimming and J lost 8 bases, with 12 bases between them. There are 13 residues in the CDR3. The CDR3 is CASSVFQAYEQFF. The CDR3 DNA reads as TGTGCCAGCAGTGTTTTCCAGGCGTATGAGCAGTTCTTC.

The chain uses TRBV6-6 and TRBJ2-7; TRBD2 is a possible D gene (6 bases). Deletions cut 2 bases from V and 5 bases from J, with 13 bases between. This CDR3 region has 14 residues. CDR1 is MNHNY and CDR2 is SVGAGI in the germline V gene (reference sequence). This CDR3 reads CASSYLEGPNEQYF. The CDR3 DNA sequence: TGTGCCAGCAGTTACCTGGAGGGGCCAAACGAGCAGTACTTC.

This chain joins TRBV6-6 and TRBJ1-1; possibly TRBD1 for D (6 bases). The CDR3 has 16 residues. Germline V lookup: CDR1 MNHNY, CDR2 SVGAGI (reference sequence). Trimming removed 1 base at V and 1 base at J, with 13 bases between. CDR3 in DNA: TGTGCCAGCAGTTACTTCAACAGGGTGGGGAACACTGAAGCTTTCTTT. Translated: CASSYFNRVGNTEAFF.

This clone was counted between two and nine times. This rearrangement joins TRBV7-8 to TRBJ2-7, with TRBD1 identical over 9 bases. The V and J ends lost 1 base and 2 bases, in that order; junction bases with no gene match: 18. The CDR3 is made up of 20 amino acids. The germline gives CDR1 SGHVS, CDR2 FQNEAQ. For the CDR3, the DNA is TGTGCCAGCAGCTTAGTTGTGGGACAGGGACGCCTTGTGACGCCCTACGAGCAGTACTTC. Its translation: CASSLVVGQGRLVTPYEQYF.

The chain has TRBV4-1 and TRBJ1-2; D possibly corresponds to TRBD1 (5 bases). Looked up from germline, CDR1 is MGHRA and CDR2 is YSYEKL. Trimming pared 1 base from V and 8 bases from J, leaving 20 bases between. The CDR3 runs 16 residues. CDR3 residues: CASSQVDEGGERGYTF. In DNA form, the CDR3 reads TGCGCCAGCAGCCAAGTCGATGAGGGAGGGGAGAGGGGCTACACCTTC.

The V and J genes are TRBV7-3 and TRBJ1-1; D perhaps matches TRBD1 (5 bases). Deletions cut 6 bases from V and 2 bases from J, with 13 bases between. This CDR3 has 14 residues. In germline, CDR1 is SGHTA, CDR2 FQGTGA. CDR3 in amino acids: CASRLNQGNTEAFF. DNA for the CDR3: TGTGCCAGCAGGTTGAATCAGGGAAACACTGAAGCTTTCTTT.

This chain uses TRBV5-1 with TRBJ2-5; possible D gene TRBD1, 6 bases. The germline V gene has CDR1 SGHRS and CDR2 YFSETQ. V dropped 4 bases and J dropped 5 bases, with 15 bases sitting between them. The CDR3 has 14 residues. The CDR3 nucleotides read TGCGCCAGCAGCGGACAGACAGGCCTGGAGACCCAGTACTTC. It is translated as CASSGQTGLETQYF. The full variable domain, with the rest looked up from reference TRBV5-1 and TRBJ2-5, is KAGVTQTPRYLIKTRGQQVTLSCSPISGHRSVSWYQQTPGQGLQFLFEYFSETQRNKGNFPGRFSGRQFSNSRSEMNVSTLELGDSALYLCASSGQTGLETQYFGPGTRLLVL.

V usage is TRBV30 and J usage is TRBJ1-1; D perhaps matches TRBD1 (6 bases). The CDR3 length is 12 residues. Deletions cut 2 bases from V and 6 bases from J, with 10 bases between. CDR1 is GTSNPN, CDR2 SVGIG, per germline (reference sequence). CDR3 residues: CAWSSWTAEAFF. The CDR3 DNA follows: TGTGCCTGGAGTAGTTGGACAGCTGAAGCTTTCTTT.

The chain employs TRBV27 and TRBJ2-2, with 7 bases fitting TRBD1. The J segment lost 4 bases and the V segment lost 3 bases, leaving 2 bases of the junction unmatched. This CDR3 is 14 amino acids long. Germline values: CDR1 MNHEY, CDR2 SMNVEV (reference sequence). CDR3 loop: CASSLGQFTGELFF. CDR3 sequence (DNA): TGTGCCAGCAGTTTGGGACAGTTCACCGGGGAGCTGTTTTTT.

This clone was seen a few times. The chain joins TRBV2 to TRBJ2-5, with 7 positions matching TRBD1. The trim removed 8 bases at V and 9 bases at J, leaving 6 bases unmatched. CDR1 and CDR2 from the germline V gene are SNHLY and FYNNEI. This CDR3 region has 11 residues. CDR3 in DNA: TGTGCCAGCGGGGACAGTGCGGCCCAGTACTTC. Its translation: CASGDSAAQYF.

The rearrangement links TRBV18 to TRBJ2-7; TRBD2 matches at 8 bases. The CDR3 extends over 13 amino acids. V dropped 2 bases and J dropped 5; count of bases not matched to a gene: 2. Germline values: CDR1 KGHSH, CDR2 LQKENI. The CDR3 DNA reads as TGTGCCAGCTCACCAAGCGGGGGCAACGAGCAGTACTTC. Translation: CASSPSGGNEQYF.

The J gene is TRBJ2-2, the V gene TRBV7-2; TRBD1 matches at 8 bases. Germline loops: CDR1 SGHTA, CDR2 FQGNSA. The V gene end was trimmed by 5 bases and the J gene end by 4 bases; junction bases not matched to a gene: 9. The CDR3 totals 16 residues. CDR3 coding DNA: TGTGCCAGCAGCCCGGACAGGGTGGCTAGCACCGGGGAGCTGTTTTTT. Amino acid sequence: CASSPDRVASTGELFF.

This chain joins TRBV4-1 and TRBJ2-7; TRBD2 matches 11 bases. The CDR3 contains 15 residues. Germline CDR1 reads MGHRA; CDR2 reads YSYEKL. Trimming cost V 3 bases and J 1 base; bases outside gene matches: 2. CDR3 sequence (DNA): TGCGCCAGCAGCCACCTAGCGGGGGGTTCCTACGAGCAGTACTTC. This translates into CASSHLAGGSYEQYF.

This clone was seen only a few times. This sequence joins TRBV2 and TRBJ2-5; 12 nucleotides align to TRBD2. Germline CDR1 is SNHLY and CDR2 is FYNNEI. The CDR3 contains 16 residues. The V gene end was trimmed by 3 bases and the J gene end by 5 bases; junction bases not matched to a gene: 7. The CDR3 DNA is TGTGCCAGCAGTGAGCTAGCGGGGGGGCGGCGGGAGACCCAGTACTTC. Its translation is CASSELAGGRRETQYF.

The genes are TRBV5-4 and TRBJ1-2; D remains ambiguous. CDR3 length equals 15 residues. Trimming took 0 bases from V and 4 from J, leaving 13 bases between them. Germline V CDR1 and CDR2: SGHNT, YYREEE (reference sequence). This CDR3 reads CASSLAGGYSYGYTF. The CDR3 DNA reads TGTGCCAGCAGCTTGGCGGGAGGGTATTCCTATGGCTACACCTTC.

This clone was seen more than once but under ten times. The CDR3 DNA sequence: TGCAGTGCACGACAGGACTACGAGCAGTACTTC. Translation: CSARQDYEQYF. V gene TRBV20-1 combines with J gene TRBJ2-7; perhaps TRBD1 as D (6 bases). Deletions cut 6 bases from V and 3 bases from J, with 9 bases between. Germline CDR1 reads DFQATT; CDR2 reads SNEGSKA (reference sequence). This CDR3 comprises 11 residues.

The V call is TRBV5-1, the J call TRBJ2-1; 15 positions match TRBD2. V trimming: 4 bases; J trimming: 8 bases; junction bases outside the gene matches: 7. Germline CDR1 and CDR2: SGHRS and YFSETQ. The CDR3 contains 16 residues. The CDR3 DNA follows: TGCGCCAGCAGCCCCGGACTAGCGGGGGGGCGAGATGAGCAGTTCTTC. This gives the protein CASSPGLAGGRDEQFF.

CDR3 DNA sequence: TGTGCCGGGGGGACGGCAGATACGCAGTATTTT. The encoded protein is CAGGTADTQYF. This chain joins TRBV6-6 and TRBJ2-3; a possible D gene is TRBD2 (6 bases). The CDR3 spans 11 residues. CDR1 is MNHNY and CDR2 is SVGAGI in the germline V gene (reference sequence). V was shortened by 11 bases and J by 4 bases, with 10 bases between the two germline ends.

The V gene is TRBV18, the J gene TRBJ2-7; D not resolved. Germline CDR1 reads KGHSH; CDR2 reads LQKENI. The CDR3 is 13 amino acids. Trimming cost V 6 bases and J 2 bases, with 11 bases left between them. The CDR3 bases are TGTGCCAGCTCTCCTTCCTTCGCCTACGAGCAGTACTTC. It yields the protein CASSPSFAYEQYF.

V usage is TRBV7-9 and J usage is TRBJ1-4; perhaps TRBD1 as D (6 bases). The CDR3 has 15 amino acids. The V gene lost 1 base and the J gene lost 8 bases, with 14 bases spanning the gap. Germline V CDR1 and CDR2: SEHNR, FQNEAQ (reference sequence). The CDR3 sequence is CASSLGTGTEEKLFF. In nucleotides, the CDR3 is TGTGCCAGCAGCTTAGGCACAGGGACCGAGGAAAAACTGTTTTTT.

This clone appeared once. CDR3 in amino acids: CASSPHISANTGELFF. CDR3 in DNA: TGTGCCAGCAGCCCCCACATCAGCGCGAACACCGGGGAGCTGTTTTTT. This sequence joins TRBV6-6 and TRBJ2-2; D ambiguous. The CDR3 spans 16 residues. V gave up 6 bases and J gave up 0 bases, with 14 bases separating them. Looked up from germline, CDR1 is MNHNY and CDR2 is SVGAGI (reference sequence).

V and J are TRBV2 and TRBJ2-1; 7 bases map to TRBD1. This CDR3 region has 13 residues. Unmatched junction bases numbered 4, after V lost 7 bases and J lost 4 bases. Germline-derived CDR1 and CDR2 are SNHLY and FYNNEI. CDR3 sequence reads: CASTGQMYNEQFF. CDR3 in DNA: TGTGCCAGCACGGGACAGATGTACAATGAGCAGTTCTTC. Using reference TRBV2 and TRBJ2-1 for the parts outside the CDR3, the full variable domain is EPEVTQTPSHQVTQMGQEVILRCVPISNHLYFYWYRQILGQKVEFLVSFYNNEISEKSEIFDDQFSVERPDGSNFTLKIRSTKLEDSAMYFCASTGQMYNEQFFGPGTRLTVL.

The chain links TRBV5-1 to TRBJ2-5, with 10 bases matching TRBD2. V gave up 0 bases and J gave up 3 bases; unmatched junction bases: 8. Germline CDR1 and CDR2: SGHRS and YFSETQ. CDR3 length equals 17 residues. CDR3 bases: TGCGCCAGCAGCTTGGGGCCTAGCGGGGGAGGAGAAGAGACCCAGTACTTC. As protein: CASSLGPSGGGEETQYF.

J is TRBJ2-3 and V is TRBV15; D not certain. Germline-derived CDR1 and CDR2 are LNHNV and YYDKDF (reference sequence). The CDR3 contains 15 residues. V lost 0 bases and J 2 bases, leaving 9 bases between the germline ends. Written as DNA, the CDR3 is TGTGCCACCAGCAGAGATCCGGTGTACACAGATACGCAGTATTTT. Translated, it gives CATSRDPVYTDTQYF. Complete variable domain (other parts from reference TRBV15 and TRBJ2-3): DAMVIQNPRYQVTQFGKPVTLSCSQTLNHNVMYWYQQKSSQAPKLLFHYYDKDFNNEADTPDNFQSRRPNTSFCFLDIRSPGLGDTAMYLCATSRDPVYTDTQYFGPGTRLTVL.

This rearrangement joins TRBV11-2 to TRBJ2-2, with TRBD1 matching over 7 bases. The CDR3 contains 16 residues. Germline loops: CDR1 SGHAT, CDR2 FQNNGV. The J segment lost 3 bases and the V segment lost 5 bases, leaving 9 bases of the junction unmatched. CDR3: CASSHRQGLDTGELFF. CDR3 coding DNA: TGTGCCAGCAGCCACAGACAGGGATTGGACACCGGGGAGCTGTTTTTT.